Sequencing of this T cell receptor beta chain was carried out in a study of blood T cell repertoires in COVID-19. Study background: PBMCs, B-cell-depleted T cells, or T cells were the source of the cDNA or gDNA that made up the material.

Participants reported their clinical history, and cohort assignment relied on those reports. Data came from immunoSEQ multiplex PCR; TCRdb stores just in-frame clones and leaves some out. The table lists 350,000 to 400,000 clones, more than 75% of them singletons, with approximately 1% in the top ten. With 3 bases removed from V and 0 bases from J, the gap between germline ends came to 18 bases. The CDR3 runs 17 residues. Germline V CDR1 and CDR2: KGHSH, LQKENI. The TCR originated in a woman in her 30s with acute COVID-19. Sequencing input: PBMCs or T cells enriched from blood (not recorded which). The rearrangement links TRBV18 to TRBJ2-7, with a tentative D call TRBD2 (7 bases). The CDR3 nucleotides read TGTGCCAGCTCACCGGGCGGGGGCTCTGGATTCTCCTACGAGCAGTACTTC. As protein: CASSPGGGSGFSYEQYF.